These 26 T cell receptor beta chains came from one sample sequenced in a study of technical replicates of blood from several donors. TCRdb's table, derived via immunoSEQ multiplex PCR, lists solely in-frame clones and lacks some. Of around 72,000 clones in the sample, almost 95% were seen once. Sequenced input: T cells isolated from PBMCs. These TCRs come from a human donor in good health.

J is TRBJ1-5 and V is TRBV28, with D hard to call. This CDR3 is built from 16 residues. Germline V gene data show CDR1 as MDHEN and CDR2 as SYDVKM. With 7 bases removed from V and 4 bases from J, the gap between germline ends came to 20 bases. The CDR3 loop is CASIDILDDWNQPQHF. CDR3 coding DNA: TGTGCCAGCATAGACATCTTGGATGATTGGAATCAGCCCCAGCATTTT.

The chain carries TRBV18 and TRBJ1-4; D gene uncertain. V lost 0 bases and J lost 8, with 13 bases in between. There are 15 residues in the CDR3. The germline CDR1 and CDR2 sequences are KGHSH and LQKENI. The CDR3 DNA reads TGTGCCAGCTCACCACCTCATGGGAGAGAGGAAAAACTGTTTTTT. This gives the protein CASSPPHGREEKLFF.

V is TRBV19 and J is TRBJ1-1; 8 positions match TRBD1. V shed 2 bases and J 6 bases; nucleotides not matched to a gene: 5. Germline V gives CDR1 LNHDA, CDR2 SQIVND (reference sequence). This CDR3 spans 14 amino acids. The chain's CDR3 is CASSISQQGAEAFF. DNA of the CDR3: TGTGCCAGTAGTATATCACAACAGGGGGCTGAAGCTTTCTTT.

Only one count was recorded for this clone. CDR3 nucleotides: TGTGCCATCAGTGTTAACACCGGGACAGAATACAACGAGCAGTACTTC. Its translation is CAISVNTGTEYNEQYF. The V call is TRBV10-3, the J call TRBJ2-7, with 7 bases aligning to TRBD1. The CDR3 covers 16 residues. Germline V gives CDR1 ENHRY, CDR2 SYGVKD. V gave up 4 bases and J gave up 5 bases; unmatched junction bases: 14.

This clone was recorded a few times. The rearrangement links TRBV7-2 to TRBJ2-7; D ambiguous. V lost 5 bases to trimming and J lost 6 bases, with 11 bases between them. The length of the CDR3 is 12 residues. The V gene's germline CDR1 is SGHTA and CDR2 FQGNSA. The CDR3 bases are TGTGCCAGCAGCCTAATATACCCCGAGCAGTACTTC. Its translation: CASSLIYPEQYF. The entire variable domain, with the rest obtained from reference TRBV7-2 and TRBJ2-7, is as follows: GAGVSQSPSNKVTEKGKDVELRCDPISGHTALYWYRQSLGQGLEFLIYFQGNSAPDKSGLPSDRFSAERTGGSVSTLTIQRTQQEDSAVYLCASSLIYPEQYFGPGTRLTVT.

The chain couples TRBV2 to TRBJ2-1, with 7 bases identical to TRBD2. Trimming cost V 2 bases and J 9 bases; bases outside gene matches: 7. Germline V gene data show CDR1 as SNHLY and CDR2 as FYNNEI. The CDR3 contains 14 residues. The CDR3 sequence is CASSEQLAYPEQFF. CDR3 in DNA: TGTGCCAGCAGTGAACAACTAGCGTATCCTGAGCAGTTCTTC.

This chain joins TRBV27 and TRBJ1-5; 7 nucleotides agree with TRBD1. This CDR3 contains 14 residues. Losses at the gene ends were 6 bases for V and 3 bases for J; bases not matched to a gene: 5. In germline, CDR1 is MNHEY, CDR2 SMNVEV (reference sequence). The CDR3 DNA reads TGTGCCAGCAGAATAGGGGGCCCCAATCAGCCCCAGCATTTT. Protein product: CASRIGGPNQPQHF.

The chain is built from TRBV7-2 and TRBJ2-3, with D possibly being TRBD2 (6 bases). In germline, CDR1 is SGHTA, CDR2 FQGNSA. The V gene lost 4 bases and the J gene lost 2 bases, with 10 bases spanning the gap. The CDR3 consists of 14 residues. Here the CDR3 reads CASSWTIFTDTQYF. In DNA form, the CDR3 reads TGTGCCAGCAGCTGGACTATTTTCACAGATACGCAGTATTTT.

The DNA for the CDR3 is TGTGCCTGGAGCGGACAGGGCAACGAGCAGTACTTC. This codes for CAWSGQGNEQYF. The chain recombines TRBV30 with TRBJ2-7; TRBD1 agrees at 8 bases. After removal of 3 bases from V and 5 bases from J, the junction contained 3 bases not matched to a gene. CDR1 is GTSNPN and CDR2 is SVGIG in the germline V gene (reference sequence). This CDR3 is built from 12 residues.

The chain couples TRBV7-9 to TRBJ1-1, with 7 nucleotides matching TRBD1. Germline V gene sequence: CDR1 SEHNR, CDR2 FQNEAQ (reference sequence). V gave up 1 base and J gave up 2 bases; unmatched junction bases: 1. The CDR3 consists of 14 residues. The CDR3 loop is CASSLGQGNTEAFF. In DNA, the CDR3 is TGTGCCAGCAGCTTAGGACAGGGAAACACTGAAGCTTTCTTT.

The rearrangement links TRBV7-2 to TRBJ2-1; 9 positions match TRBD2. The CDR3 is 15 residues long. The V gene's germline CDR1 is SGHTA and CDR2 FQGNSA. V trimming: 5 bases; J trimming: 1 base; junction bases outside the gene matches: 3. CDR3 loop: CASSQLAGSYNEQFF. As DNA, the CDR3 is TGTGCCAGCAGCCAACTAGCGGGTTCCTACAATGAGCAGTTCTTC.

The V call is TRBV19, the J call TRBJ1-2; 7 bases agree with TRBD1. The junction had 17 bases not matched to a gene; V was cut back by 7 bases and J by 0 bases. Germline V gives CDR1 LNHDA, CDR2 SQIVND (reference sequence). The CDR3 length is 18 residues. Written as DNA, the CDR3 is TGTGCCAGTACCCCAGCCCGACAGGGAGTTTCAGCTAACTATGGCTACACCTTC. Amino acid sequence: CASTPARQGVSANYGYTF. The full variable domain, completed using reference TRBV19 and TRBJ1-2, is DGGITQSPKYLFRKEGQNVTLSCEQNLNHDAMYWYRQDPGQGLRLIYYSQIVNDFQKGDIAEGYSVSREKKESFPLTVTSAQKNPTAFYLCASTPARQGVSANYGYTFGSGTRLTVV.

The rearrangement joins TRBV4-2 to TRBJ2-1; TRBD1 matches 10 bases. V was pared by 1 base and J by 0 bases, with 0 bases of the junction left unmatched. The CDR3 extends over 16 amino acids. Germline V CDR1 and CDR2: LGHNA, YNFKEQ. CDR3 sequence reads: CASSQGTGGSYNEQFF. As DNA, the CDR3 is TGTGCCAGCAGCCAAGGGACAGGGGGCTCCTACAATGAGCAGTTCTTC.

The CDR3 spells CASSFLRGNTGELFF. Here the CDR3 DNA reads TGCGCCAGCAGTTTCCTGCGGGGGAACACCGGGGAGCTGTTTTTT. This chain links TRBV10-1 with TRBJ2-2, with a weak D call TRBD2 (6 bases). Germline CDR1 and CDR2: WNHNN and SYGVQD (reference sequence). The CDR3 extends over 15 amino acids. V lost 5 bases and J 1 base, leaving 11 bases between the germline ends.

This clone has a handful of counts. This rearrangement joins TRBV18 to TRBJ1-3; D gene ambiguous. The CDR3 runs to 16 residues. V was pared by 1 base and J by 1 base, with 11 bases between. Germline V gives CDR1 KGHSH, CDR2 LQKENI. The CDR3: CASSPQRSVSGNTIYF. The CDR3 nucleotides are TGTGCCAGCTCACCACAGAGGAGTGTGTCTGGAAACACCATATATTTT.

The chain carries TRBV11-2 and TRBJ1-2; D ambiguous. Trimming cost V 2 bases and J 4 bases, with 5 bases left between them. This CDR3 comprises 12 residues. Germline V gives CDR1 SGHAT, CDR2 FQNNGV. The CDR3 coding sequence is TGTGCCAGCAGCTTATGGGCCTATGGCTACACCTTC. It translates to CASSLWAYGYTF.

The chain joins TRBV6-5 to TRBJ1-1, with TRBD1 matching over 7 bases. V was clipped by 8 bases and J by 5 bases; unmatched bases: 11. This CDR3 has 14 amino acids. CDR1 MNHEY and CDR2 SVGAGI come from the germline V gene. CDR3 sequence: CASLPLGGDTEAFF. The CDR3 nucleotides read TGTGCCAGCCTACCTTTAGGGGGCGATACTGAAGCTTTCTTT.

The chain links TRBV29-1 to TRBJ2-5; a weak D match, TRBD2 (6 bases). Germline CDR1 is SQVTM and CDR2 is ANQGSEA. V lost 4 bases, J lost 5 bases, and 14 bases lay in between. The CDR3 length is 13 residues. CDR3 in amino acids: CSVVFTGRETQYF. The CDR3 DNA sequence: TGCAGCGTTGTTTTTACTGGGAGGGAGACCCAGTACTTC.

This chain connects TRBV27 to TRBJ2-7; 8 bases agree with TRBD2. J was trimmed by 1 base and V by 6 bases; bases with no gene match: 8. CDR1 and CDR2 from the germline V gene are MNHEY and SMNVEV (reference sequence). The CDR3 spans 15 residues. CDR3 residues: CASSPGGRASYEQYF. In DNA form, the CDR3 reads TGTGCCAGCAGCCCGGGGGGGCGGGCTTCCTACGAGCAGTACTTC.

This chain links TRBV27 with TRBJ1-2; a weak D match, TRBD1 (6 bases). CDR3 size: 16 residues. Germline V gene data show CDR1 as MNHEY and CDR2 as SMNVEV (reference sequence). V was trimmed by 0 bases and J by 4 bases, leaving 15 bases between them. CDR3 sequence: CASSLSSQGHRYGYTF. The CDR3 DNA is TGTGCCAGCAGTTTATCGTCGCAGGGACATCGCTATGGCTACACCTTC.

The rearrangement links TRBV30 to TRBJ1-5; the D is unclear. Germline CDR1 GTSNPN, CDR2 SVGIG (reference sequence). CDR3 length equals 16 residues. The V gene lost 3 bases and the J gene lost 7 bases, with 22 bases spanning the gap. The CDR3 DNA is TGTGCCTGGAGCCGGCTCGTGTCAGGTATGGAACAGCCCCAGCATTTT. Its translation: CAWSRLVSGMEQPQHF.

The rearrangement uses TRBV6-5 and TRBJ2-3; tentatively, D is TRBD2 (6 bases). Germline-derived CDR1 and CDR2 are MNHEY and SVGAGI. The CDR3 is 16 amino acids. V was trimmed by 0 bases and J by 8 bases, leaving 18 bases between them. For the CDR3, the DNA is TGTGCCAGCAGTTACTCGACTAGATTAGCCCCGGCTACGCAGTATTTT. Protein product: CASSYSTRLAPATQYF.

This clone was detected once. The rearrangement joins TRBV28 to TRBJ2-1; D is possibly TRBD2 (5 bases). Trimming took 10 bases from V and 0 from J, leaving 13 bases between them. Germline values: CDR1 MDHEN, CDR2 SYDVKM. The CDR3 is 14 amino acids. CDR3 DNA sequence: TGTGCCACTGAGAGCGGCAGCTCCTACAATGAGCAGTTCTTC. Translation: CATESGSSYNEQFF.

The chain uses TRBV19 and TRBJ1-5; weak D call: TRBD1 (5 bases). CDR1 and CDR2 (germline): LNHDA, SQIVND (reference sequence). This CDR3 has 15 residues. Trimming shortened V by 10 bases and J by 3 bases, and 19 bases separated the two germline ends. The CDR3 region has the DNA TGTGCCACCCTTAAAGGTACAGGTACCAATCAGCCCCAGCATTTT. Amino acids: CATLKGTGTNQPQHF.

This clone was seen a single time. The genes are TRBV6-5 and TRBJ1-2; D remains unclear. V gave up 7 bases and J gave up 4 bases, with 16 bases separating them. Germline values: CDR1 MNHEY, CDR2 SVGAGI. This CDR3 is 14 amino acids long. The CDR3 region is CASIPLGVGYGYTF. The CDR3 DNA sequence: TGTGCCAGCATCCCTCTCGGGGTGGGCTATGGCTACACCTTC.

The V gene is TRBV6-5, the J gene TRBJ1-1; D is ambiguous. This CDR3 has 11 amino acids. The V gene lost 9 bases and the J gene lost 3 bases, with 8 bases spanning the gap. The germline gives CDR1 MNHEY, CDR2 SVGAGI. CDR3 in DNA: TGTGCCAGTGAGAGGTACACTGAAGCTTTCTTT. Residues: CASERYTEAFF.